A selection of T cell receptor beta chains follows, all from one sample in a study of CD8+ T cells in alopecia areata. Assay used: immunoSEQ multiplex PCR; TCRdb lists only in-frame clones, some missing. The sample has roughly 200,000 clones, around 50% seen once; the top ten hold approximately 4.9%. Input material: CD8+ T cells sorted from blood. The source is a human donor in good health. Both conserved end residues are part of each CDR3. The order of the fields is V gene, CDR3 length, clone size, J gene, D gene, CDR3 DNA, CDR3 protein. A D gene is named only where the DNA matches it firmly. Some rows mark clone size as missing; the rest say once, few, many or name a class of expanded clone.

V: TRBV29-1
length: 13
size: few
J: TRBJ1-4
D: NA
DNA: TGCAGCGTTGCTGGGCAGGGGTCGGAAAAACTGTTTTTT
CDR3: CSVAGQGSEKLFF

V: TRBV29-1
length: 12
size: few
J: TRBJ2-1
D: TRBD2
DNA: TGCAGCGCTAGCGGGGGGGCCGGTGAGCAGTTCTTC
CDR3: CSASGGAGEQFF

V: TRBV19
length: 13
size: NA
J: TRBJ1-2
D: NA
DNA: TGTGCCAGTAGTGGGGGAGGCGTATATGGCTACACCTTC
CDR3: CASSGGGVYGYTF

V: TRBV29-1
length: 15
size: NA
J: TRBJ2-5
D: NA
DNA: TGCAGCGTGAGGGCAGCGAGGGTTGGCCAAGAGACCCAGTACTTC
CDR3: CSVRAARVGQETQYF

V: TRBV29-1
length: 11
size: few
J: TRBJ2-7
D: NA
DNA: TGCAGCGTAGACAACAGGGACGAGCAGTACTTC
CDR3: CSVDNRDEQYF

V: TRBV2
length: 13
size: few
J: TRBJ1-2
D: TRBD1
DNA: TGTGCCAGCAGTCTCCCCCTCCCGGGACAGAATACCTTC
CDR3: CASSLPLPGQNTF

V: TRBV7-9
length: 14
size: NA
J: TRBJ2-1
D: TRBD1
DNA: TGTGCCAGCAGCCGCGGACAGGGGCTGGTTGAGCAGTTCTTC
CDR3: CASSRGQGLVEQFF

V: TRBV7-9
length: 14
size: many
J: TRBJ1-2
D: NA
DNA: TGTGCCAGCAGCCCCCCGTGGGGGGACTATGGCTACACCTTC
CDR3: CASSPPWGDYGYTF

V: TRBV20-1
length: 11
size: NA
J: TRBJ2-1
D: NA
DNA: TGCAGTGCCCCCAGGGGCGATGAGCAGTTCTTC
CDR3: CSAPRGDEQFF

V: TRBV6-5
length: 11
size: NA
J: TRBJ1-2
D: NA
DNA: TGTGCCAGTCTTTCCGACGGTGGCTACACCTTC
CDR3: CASLSDGGYTF

V: TRBV7-3
length: 15
size: NA
J: TRBJ2-1
D: NA
DNA: TGTGCCAGCAGCCCTGGGGGAACCCCCGGGAATGAGCAGTTCTTC
CDR3: CASSPGGTPGNEQFF

V: TRBV13
length: 13
size: NA
J: TRBJ1-1
D: NA
DNA: TGTGCCAGCAGCTTAGGGGGTGACACTGAAGCTTTCTTT
CDR3: CASSLGGDTEAFF

V: TRBV9
length: 15
size: few
J: TRBJ1-3
D: NA
DNA: TGTGCCAGCAGCGTAGACGGAAACTCTGGAAACACCATATATTTT
CDR3: CASSVDGNSGNTIYF

V: TRBV30
length: 14
size: NA
J: TRBJ2-5
D: TRBD2
DNA: TGTGCCTGGAGTACTAGCGGGGGCCGAGAGACCCAGTACTTC
CDR3: CAWSTSGGRETQYF

V: TRBV30
length: 14
size: few
J: TRBJ2-1
D: NA
DNA: TGTGCCTGGAGCTTCCAATCTTGGAACAATGAGCAGTTCTTC
CDR3: CAWSFQSWNNEQFF

V: TRBV15
length: 14
size: NA
J: TRBJ2-7
D: NA
DNA: TGTGCCACCAGCGGGGGCAGGGATGGGTCCGAGCAGTACTTC
CDR3: CATSGGRDGSEQYF

V: TRBV29-1
length: 12
size: NA
J: TRBJ2-1
D: NA
DNA: TGCAGCGTTGACAGGGCCTACAATGAGCAGTTCTTC
CDR3: CSVDRAYNEQFF

V: TRBV29-1
length: 12
size: few
J: TRBJ2-3
D: NA
DNA: TGCAGCGTTGTCAGCAAAGCAGATACGCAGTATTTT
CDR3: CSVVSKADTQYF

V: TRBV5-1
length: 14
size: NA
J: TRBJ1-1
D: NA
DNA: TGCGCCAGCAGCGCCCTCGGGCAGAACACTGAAGCTTTCTTT
CDR3: CASSALGQNTEAFF

V: TRBV27
length: 15
size: NA
J: TRBJ1-1
D: TRBD1
DNA: TGTGCCAGCAGTTTTTCGACAGGGGGGAACACTGAAGCTTTCTTT
CDR3: CASSFSTGGNTEAFF

V: TRBV9
length: 15
size: few
J: TRBJ2-1
D: NA
DNA: TGTGCCAGCAGCGTAACAATACGGCGAGGGGATGAGCAGTTCTTC
CDR3: CASSVTIRRGDEQFF

V: TRBV7-9
length: 12
size: few
J: TRBJ2-7
D: NA
DNA: TGTGCCAGTCAAACAGGATCCTACGAGCAGTACTTC
CDR3: CASQTGSYEQYF

V: TRBV29-1
length: 14
size: NA
J: TRBJ1-3
D: NA
DNA: TGCAGCGTTGGGACCTTCACCTCTGGAAACACCATATATTTT
CDR3: CSVGTFTSGNTIYF

V: TRBV4-1
length: 16
size: few
J: TRBJ2-2
D: TRBD1
DNA: TGCGCCAGCAGCCAAGTTACAGGGGCCAACACCGGGGAGCTGTTTTTT
CDR3: CASSQVTGANTGELFF

V: TRBV15
length: 14
size: NA
J: TRBJ1-2
D: TRBD1
DNA: TGTGCCACCAGCTCGACAGGGGGCGCCTATGGCTACACCTTC
CDR3: CATSSTGGAYGYTF

V: TRBV27
length: 12
size: NA
J: TRBJ2-5
D: NA
DNA: TGTGCCACCTCATCGGAGGAAGAGACCCAGTACTTC
CDR3: CATSSEEETQYF

V: TRBV7-9
length: 15
size: NA
J: TRBJ1-5
D: NA
DNA: TGTGCCAGCAGCGCGATAACAGGGAGCAATCAGCCCCAGCATTTT
CDR3: CASSAITGSNQPQHF

V: TRBV27
length: 17
size: NA
J: TRBJ1-5
D: NA
DNA: TGTGCCAGCAGTTTATCCCCACAGGGATGGGGCAATCAGCCCCAGCATTTT
CDR3: CASSLSPQGWGNQPQHF

V: TRBV29-1
length: 11
size: NA
J: TRBJ2-1
D: TRBD1
DNA: TGCAGCGTTGATCGACAGGGTAAGCAGTTCTTC
CDR3: CSVDRQGKQFF

V: TRBV6-5
length: 14
size: NA
J: TRBJ1-1
D: TRBD1
DNA: TGTGCCAGCAGTTACAGGACAGGGGGCACTGAAGCTTTCTTT
CDR3: CASSYRTGGTEAFF

V: TRBV30
length: 13
size: NA
J: TRBJ2-7
D: TRBD1
DNA: TGTGCCTGGAGTGGGGCAGGGGGCTGGGAGCAGTACTTC
CDR3: CAWSGAGGWEQYF

V: TRBV9
length: 15
size: NA
J: TRBJ2-7
D: NA
DNA: TGTGCCAGCAGCCGAAGGAGGGGGGAGCACTACGAGCAGTACTTC
CDR3: CASSRRRGEHYEQYF

V: TRBV4-1
length: 15
size: NA
J: TRBJ2-7
D: NA
DNA: TGCGCCAGCAGCCAAGGCCCCGTGGGGGACTACGAGCAGTACTTC
CDR3: CASSQGPVGDYEQYF

V: TRBV4-1
length: 15
size: NA
J: TRBJ1-4
D: NA
DNA: TGCGCCAGCAGCCAAGTAGGGGCAACTAATGAAAAACTGTTTTTT
CDR3: CASSQVGATNEKLFF

V: TRBV6-1
length: 15
size: NA
J: TRBJ1-4
D: NA
DNA: TGTGCCAGCAGCCTTGACCCCCAGGATAATGAAAAACTGTTTTTT
CDR3: CASSLDPQDNEKLFF

V: TRBV11-2
length: 16
size: NA
J: TRBJ2-4
D: NA
DNA: TGTGCCAGCAGCTTATCCGGACATCTAGCCAAAAACATTCAGTACTTC
CDR3: CASSLSGHLAKNIQYF

V: TRBV29-1
length: 13
size: few
J: TRBJ2-5
D: TRBD1
DNA: TGCAGCGTTGAAGCCGACAGGGGGGAGACCCAGTACTTC
CDR3: CSVEADRGETQYF

V: TRBV11-2
length: 15
size: few
J: TRBJ1-1
D: NA
DNA: TGTGCCAGCAGCCCTTCGGAGGGATGGAACACTGAAGCTTTCTTT
CDR3: CASSPSEGWNTEAFF

V: TRBV4-1
length: 14
size: NA
J: TRBJ1-1
D: NA
DNA: TGCGCCAGCAGCCAAGTGGGGTTGAACACTGAAGCTTTCTTT
CDR3: CASSQVGLNTEAFF